Here is one T cell receptor (beta chain) with its context. Germline V gives CDR1 MDHEN, CDR2 SYDVKM. The ends were cut back, 3 bases at V and 8 bases at J, with 13 bases in the middle. The CDR3 covers 13 residues. Survey-level immunoSEQ sequencing profiled the TCR beta repertoire. TCRdb keeps only in-frame clones here, not all; method: immunoSEQ multiplex PCR. The profile shows some 70,000 clones, over 85% of them singletons. The receptor's source is a man aged 40-49 years with rheumatoid arthritis. The chain uses TRBV28 and TRBJ1-2; D is ambiguous. The sequencing input was PBMCs. Here the CDR3 reads CASSFQVMRGYTF. The CDR3 region has the DNA TGTGCCAGCAGTTTTCAGGTTATGAGAGGCTACACCTTC.